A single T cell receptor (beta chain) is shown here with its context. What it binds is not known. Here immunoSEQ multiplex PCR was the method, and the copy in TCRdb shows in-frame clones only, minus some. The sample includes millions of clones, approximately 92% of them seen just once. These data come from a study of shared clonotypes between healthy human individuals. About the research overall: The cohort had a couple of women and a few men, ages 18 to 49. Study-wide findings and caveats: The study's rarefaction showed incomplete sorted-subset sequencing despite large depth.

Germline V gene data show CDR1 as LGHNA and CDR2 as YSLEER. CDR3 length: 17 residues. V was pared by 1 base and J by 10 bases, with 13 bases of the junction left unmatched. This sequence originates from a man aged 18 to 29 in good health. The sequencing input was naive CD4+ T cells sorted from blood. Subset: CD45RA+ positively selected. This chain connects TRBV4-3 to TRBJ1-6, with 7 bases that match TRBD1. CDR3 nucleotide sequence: TGCGCCAGCAGCCAAGGGCCAGGGGGGCCGGGAGAATCACCCCTCCACTTT. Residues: CASSQGPGGPGESPLHF.